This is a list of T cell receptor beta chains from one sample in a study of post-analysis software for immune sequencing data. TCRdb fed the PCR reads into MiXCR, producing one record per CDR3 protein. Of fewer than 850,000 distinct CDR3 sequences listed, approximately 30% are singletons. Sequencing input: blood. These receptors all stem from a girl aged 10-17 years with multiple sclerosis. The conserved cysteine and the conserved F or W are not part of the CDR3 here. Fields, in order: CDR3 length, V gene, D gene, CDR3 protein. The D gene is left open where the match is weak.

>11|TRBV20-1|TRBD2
SAGLAGTDTQY
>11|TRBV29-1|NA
SVGGEADYGYT
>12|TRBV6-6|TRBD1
ASRPGQTTYEQY
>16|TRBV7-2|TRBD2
ASSSAAGSTSADYEQY
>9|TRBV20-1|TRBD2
SASRGGEQF
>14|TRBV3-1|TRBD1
ASSQLAGGRGEKLF
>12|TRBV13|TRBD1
ASRRQGGNSPLH
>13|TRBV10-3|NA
ASGGGDSFNEKLF
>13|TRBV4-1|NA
ASGQDSQGFDTQY
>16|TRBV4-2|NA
ASSQPKGAGEAPDTQY
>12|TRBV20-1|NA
SARDGAGAFEAF
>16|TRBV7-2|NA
ASSLVWRVSTSYNEQF
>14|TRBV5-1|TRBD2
ASSLRLAGGHNEQF
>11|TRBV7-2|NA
ASSFANTDTQY
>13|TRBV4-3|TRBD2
ASSPVGTRYGEQF
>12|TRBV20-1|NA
SARRPPAYYGYT
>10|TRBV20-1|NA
SAGEVGYEQY
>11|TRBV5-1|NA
ASSLFRGYGYT
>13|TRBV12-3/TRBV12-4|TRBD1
ASSDHRGPYNEQF
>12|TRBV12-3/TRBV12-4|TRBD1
ASSRAGQGDRLF
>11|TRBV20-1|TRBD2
SARGMAGVEQF
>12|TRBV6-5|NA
ASSPYSGGGTQY
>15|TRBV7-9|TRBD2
ASSFPNSGTSGGEQY
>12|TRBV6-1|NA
ASSRHETNYGYT
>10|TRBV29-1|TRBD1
SGDRGQETQY
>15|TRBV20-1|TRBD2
SARVVWSSGVQETQY
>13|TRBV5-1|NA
ASSLAGTRFETQY
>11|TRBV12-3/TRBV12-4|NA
ASSPGSGYEQY
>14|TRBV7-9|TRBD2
ASSDRTSGTYNERF
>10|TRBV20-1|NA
SARLRLDTQY
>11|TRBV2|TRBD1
ASRRDRSYGYT
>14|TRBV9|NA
ASSGLRGTSTDTQY
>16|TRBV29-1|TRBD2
SVPYLKTSGTFTDTQY